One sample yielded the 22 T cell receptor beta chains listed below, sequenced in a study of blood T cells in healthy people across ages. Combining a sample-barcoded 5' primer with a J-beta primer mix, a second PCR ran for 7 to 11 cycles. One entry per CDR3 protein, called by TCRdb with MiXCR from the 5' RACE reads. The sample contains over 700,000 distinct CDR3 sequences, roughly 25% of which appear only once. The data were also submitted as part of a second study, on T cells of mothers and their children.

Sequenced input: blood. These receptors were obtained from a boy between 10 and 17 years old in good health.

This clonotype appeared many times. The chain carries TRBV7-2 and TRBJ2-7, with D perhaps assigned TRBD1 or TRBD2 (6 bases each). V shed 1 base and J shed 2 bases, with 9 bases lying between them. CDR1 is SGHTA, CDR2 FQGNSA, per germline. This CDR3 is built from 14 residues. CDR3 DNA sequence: TGTGCCAGCAGCTTAGGGGGGGCTACCTACGAGCAGTACTTC. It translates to CASSLGGATYEQYF.

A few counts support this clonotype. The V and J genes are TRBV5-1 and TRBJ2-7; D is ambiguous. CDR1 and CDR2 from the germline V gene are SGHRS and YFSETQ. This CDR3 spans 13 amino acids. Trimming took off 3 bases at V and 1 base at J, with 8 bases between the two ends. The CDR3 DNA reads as TGCGCCAGCAGCTGGGCCAGTTCCTACGAGCAGTACTTC. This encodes CASSWASSYEQYF. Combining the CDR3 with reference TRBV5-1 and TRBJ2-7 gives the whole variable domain KAGVTQTPRYLIKTRGQQVTLSCSPISGHRSVSWYQQTPGQGLQFLFEYFSETQRNKGNFPGRFSGRQFSNSRSEMNVSTLELGDSALYLCASSWASSYEQYFGPGTRLTVT.

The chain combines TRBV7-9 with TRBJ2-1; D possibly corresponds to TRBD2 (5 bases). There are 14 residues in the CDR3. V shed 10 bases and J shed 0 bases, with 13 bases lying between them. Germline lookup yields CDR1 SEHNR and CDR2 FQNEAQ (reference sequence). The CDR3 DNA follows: TGTGCCACTGAGCGGACCAGCTCCTACAATGAGCAGTTCTTC. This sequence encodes CATERTSSYNEQFF.

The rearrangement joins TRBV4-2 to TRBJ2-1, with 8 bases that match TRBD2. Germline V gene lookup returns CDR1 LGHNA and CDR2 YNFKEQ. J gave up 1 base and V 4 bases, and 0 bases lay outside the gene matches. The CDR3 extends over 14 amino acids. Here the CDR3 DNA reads TGTGCCAGCAGCCGCGGGGGGTCCTACAATGAGCAGTTCTTC. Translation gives CASSRGGSYNEQFF.

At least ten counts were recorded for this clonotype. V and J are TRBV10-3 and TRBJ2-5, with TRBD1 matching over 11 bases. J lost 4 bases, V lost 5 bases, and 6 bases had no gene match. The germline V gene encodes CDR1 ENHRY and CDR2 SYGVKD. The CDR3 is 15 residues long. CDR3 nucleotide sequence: TGTGCCATCAGTCCAGGACAGGGGGCGGGAGAGACCCAGTACTTC. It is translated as CAISPGQGAGETQYF.

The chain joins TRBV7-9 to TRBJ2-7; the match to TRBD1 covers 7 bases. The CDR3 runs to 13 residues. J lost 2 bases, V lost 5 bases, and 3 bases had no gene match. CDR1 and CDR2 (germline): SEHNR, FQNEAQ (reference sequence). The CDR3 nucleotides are TGTGCCAGCAGCGTTACAGGGGCCTACGAGCAGTACTTC. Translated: CASSVTGAYEQYF.

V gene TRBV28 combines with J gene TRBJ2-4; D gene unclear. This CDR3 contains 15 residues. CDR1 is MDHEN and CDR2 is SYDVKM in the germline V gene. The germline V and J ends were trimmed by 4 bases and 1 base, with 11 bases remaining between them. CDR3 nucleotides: TGTGCCAGCAGTTCTGAGAGTCTGGCCAAAAACATTCAGTACTTC. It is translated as CASSSESLAKNIQYF.

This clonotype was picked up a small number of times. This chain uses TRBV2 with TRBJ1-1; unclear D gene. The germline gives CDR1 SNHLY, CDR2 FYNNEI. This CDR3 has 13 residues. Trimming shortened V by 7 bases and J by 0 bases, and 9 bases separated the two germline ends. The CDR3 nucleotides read TGTGCCAGCAACGTTGAGGTGAACACTGAAGCTTTCTTT. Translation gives CASNVEVNTEAFF.

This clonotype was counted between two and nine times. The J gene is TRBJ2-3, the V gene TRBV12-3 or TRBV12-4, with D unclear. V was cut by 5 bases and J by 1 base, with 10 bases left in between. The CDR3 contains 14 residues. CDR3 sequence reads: CASSPPFGTDTQYF. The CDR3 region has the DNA TGTGCCAGCAGTCCCCCGTTCGGCACAGATACGCAGTATTTT.

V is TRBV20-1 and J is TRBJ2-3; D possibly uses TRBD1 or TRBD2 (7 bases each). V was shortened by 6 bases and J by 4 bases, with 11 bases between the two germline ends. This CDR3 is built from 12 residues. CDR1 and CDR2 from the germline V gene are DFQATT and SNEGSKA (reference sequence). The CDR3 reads CSARGRADTQYF. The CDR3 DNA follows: TGCAGTGCCAGGGGGAGGGCAGATACGCAGTATTTT.

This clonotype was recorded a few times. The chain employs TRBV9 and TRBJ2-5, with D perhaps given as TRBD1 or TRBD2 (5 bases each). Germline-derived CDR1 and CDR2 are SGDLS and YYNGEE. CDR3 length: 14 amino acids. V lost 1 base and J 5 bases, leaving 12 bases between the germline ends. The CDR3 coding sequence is TGTGCCAGCAGCGTACGGGGCTTGGGGGAGACCCAGTACTTC. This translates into CASSVRGLGETQYF.

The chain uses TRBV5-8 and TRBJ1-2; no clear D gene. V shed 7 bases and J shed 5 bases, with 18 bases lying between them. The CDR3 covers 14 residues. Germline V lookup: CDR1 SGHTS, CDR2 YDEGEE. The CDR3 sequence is CASDTSWGSYGYTF. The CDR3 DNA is TGTGCCAGCGACACATCATGGGGTTCATATGGCTACACCTTC.

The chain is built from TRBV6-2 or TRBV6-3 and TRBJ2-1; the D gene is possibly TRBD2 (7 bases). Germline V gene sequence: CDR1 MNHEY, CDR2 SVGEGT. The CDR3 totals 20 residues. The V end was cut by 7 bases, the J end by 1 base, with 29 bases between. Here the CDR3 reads CASTLGPNAGGPSSYNEQFF. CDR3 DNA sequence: TGTGCCAGCACCCTCGGCCCTAACGCCGGGGGGCCTTCTTCCTACAATGAGCAGTTCTTC.

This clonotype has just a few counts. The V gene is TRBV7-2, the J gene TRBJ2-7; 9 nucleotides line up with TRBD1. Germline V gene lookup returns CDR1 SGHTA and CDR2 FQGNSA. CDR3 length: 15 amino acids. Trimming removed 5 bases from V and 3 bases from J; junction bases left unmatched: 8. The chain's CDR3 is CASSAYRGRGYEQYF. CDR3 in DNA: TGTGCCAGCAGCGCCTACAGGGGGCGAGGCTACGAGCAGTACTTC.

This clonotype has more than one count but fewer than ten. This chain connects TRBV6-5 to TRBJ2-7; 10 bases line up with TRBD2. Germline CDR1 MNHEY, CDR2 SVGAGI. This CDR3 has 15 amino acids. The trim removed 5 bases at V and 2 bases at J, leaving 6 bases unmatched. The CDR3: CASSLGTSDPYEQYF. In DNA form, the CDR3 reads TGTGCCAGCAGTCTCGGGACTAGCGATCCCTACGAGCAGTACTTC.

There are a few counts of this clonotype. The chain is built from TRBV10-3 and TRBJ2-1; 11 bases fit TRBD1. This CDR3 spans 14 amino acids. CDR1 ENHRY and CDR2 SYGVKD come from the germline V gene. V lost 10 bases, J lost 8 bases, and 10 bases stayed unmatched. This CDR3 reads CATIGTGGRDEQFF. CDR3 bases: TGTGCCACGATAGGGACAGGGGGTAGGGATGAGCAGTTCTTC.

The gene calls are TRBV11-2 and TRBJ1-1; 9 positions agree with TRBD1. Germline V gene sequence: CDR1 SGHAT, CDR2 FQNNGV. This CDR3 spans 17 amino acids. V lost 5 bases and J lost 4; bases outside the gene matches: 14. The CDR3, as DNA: TGTGCCAGCAGCCCATCTCCCGGGACAGGGAATTCCACTGAAGCTTTCTTT. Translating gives CASSPSPGTGNSTEAFF. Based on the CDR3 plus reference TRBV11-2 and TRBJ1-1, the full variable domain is EAGVAQSPRYKIIEKRQSVAFWCNPISGHATLYWYQQILGQGPKLLIQFQNNGVVDDSQLPKDRFSAERLKGVDSTLKIQPAKLEDSAVYLCASSPSPGTGNSTEAFFGQGTRLTVV.

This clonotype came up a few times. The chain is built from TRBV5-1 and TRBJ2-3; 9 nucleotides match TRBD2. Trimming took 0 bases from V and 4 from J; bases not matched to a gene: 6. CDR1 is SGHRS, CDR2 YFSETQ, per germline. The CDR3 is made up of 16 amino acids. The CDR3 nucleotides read TGCGCCAGCAGCTTGGGTCTAGCGGGGAGGCCAGATACGCAGTATTTT. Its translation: CASSLGLAGRPDTQYF.

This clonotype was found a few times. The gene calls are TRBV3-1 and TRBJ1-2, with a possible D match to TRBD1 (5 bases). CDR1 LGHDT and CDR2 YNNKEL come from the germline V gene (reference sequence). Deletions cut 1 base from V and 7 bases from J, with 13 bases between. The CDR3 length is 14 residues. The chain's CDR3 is CASSQGAGTGGYTF. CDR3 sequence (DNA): TGTGCCAGCAGCCAAGGGGCAGGGACTGGTGGCTACACCTTC.

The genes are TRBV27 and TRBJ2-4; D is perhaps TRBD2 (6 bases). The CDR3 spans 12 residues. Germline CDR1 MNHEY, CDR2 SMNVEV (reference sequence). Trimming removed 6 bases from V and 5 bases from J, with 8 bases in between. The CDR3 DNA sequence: TGTGCCAGCAGCGGCGGGGAAAACATTCAGTACTTC. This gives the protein CASSGGENIQYF.

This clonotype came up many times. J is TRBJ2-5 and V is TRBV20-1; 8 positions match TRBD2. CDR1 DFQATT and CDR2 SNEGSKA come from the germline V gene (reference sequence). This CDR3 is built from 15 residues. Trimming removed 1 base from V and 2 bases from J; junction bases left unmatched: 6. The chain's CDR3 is CSARVYGREQETQYF. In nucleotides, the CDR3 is TGCAGTGCTAGAGTGTACGGGAGGGAACAAGAGACCCAGTACTTC.

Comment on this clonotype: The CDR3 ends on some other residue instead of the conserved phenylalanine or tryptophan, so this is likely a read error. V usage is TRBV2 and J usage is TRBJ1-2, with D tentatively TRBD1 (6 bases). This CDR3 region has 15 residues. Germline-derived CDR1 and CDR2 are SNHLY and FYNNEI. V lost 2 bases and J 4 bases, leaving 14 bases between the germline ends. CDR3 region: CASSETRGQPYGYTL. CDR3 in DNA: TGTGCCAGCAGTGAAACTCGAGGACAGCCCTATGGCTACACCCTC.